Below, 26 T cell receptor beta chains from the same sample are listed, as sequenced in a study of blood T cell repertoires in COVID-19. Some clones are missing from TCRdb's copy, which holds only in-frame ones; the method was immunoSEQ multiplex PCR. The sample shows roughly 200,000 clones, about four fifths of them seen only once. Sample: PBMCs or T cells enriched from blood (not recorded which). The receptors shown here come from a woman aged 50 to 65 who had been exposed to COVID-19.

This clone was seen once. The chain is built from TRBV2 and TRBJ1-3, with TRBD1 matching over 8 bases. The trim removed 5 bases at V and 0 bases at J, leaving 12 bases unmatched. Looked up from germline, CDR1 is SNHLY and CDR2 is FYNNEI. The CDR3 spans 18 residues. CDR3 nucleotides: TGTGCCAGCAGTAACCGGGACAGGTTAAATCTCTCTGGAAACACCATATATTTT. It yields the protein CASSNRDRLNLSGNTIYF.

J is TRBJ2-1 and V is TRBV7-2; no clear D. Germline V CDR1 and CDR2: SGHTA, FQGNSA. V lost 5 bases and J lost 3, with 8 bases in between. The CDR3 spans 13 residues. For the CDR3, the DNA is TGTGCCAGCAGCCTTCCTGTCTACAATGAGCAGTTCTTC. Protein sequence: CASSLPVYNEQFF. Full variable domain (rest looked up from reference TRBV7-2 and TRBJ2-1): GAGVSQSPSNKVTEKGKDVELRCDPISGHTALYWYRQSLGQGLEFLIYFQGNSAPDKSGLPSDRFSAERTGGSVSTLTIQRTQQEDSAVYLCASSLPVYNEQFFGPGTRLTVL.

This clone was found a few times. V and J are TRBV6-5 and TRBJ2-1; 7 nucleotides align to TRBD1. The CDR3 spans 13 residues. The ends lost 8 bases at V and 3 bases at J; junction bases unmatched: 4. The germline gives CDR1 MNHEY, CDR2 SVGAGI. Here the CDR3 DNA reads TGTGCCAGCTCCGGACAGGACTACAATGAGCAGTTCTTC. Translation gives CASSGQDYNEQFF.

The rearrangement links TRBV2 to TRBJ2-7, with a tentative D call TRBD1 (5 bases). The CDR3 contains 14 residues. Germline loops: CDR1 SNHLY, CDR2 FYNNEI. V lost 7 bases, J lost 1 base, and 14 bases lay in between. CDR3 sequence (DNA): TGTGCCAGCACCCTCAGGGCGGAATCCTACGAGCAGTACTTC. Amino acid sequence: CASTLRAESYEQYF.

There are many counts of this clone. J is TRBJ1-6 and V is TRBV5-6; 7 nucleotides agree with TRBD1. The CDR3 totals 15 residues. From germline, CDR1 is SGHDT and CDR2 YYEEEE. V lost 3 bases and J lost 8; bases outside the gene matches: 8. The chain's CDR3 is CASSSLDRRDSPLHF. For the CDR3, the DNA is TGTGCCAGCAGCTCCTTGGACAGGCGTGATTCACCCCTCCACTTT.

V is TRBV7-8 and J is TRBJ2-5; 11 bases align to TRBD2. The CDR3 spans 15 residues. Per the germline V gene, CDR1 is SGHVS and CDR2 is FQNEAQ. The V segment lost 4 bases and the J segment 5 bases; nucleotides outside the gene matches: 6. CDR3 protein: CASSSTLAGGETQYF. CDR3 nucleotides: TGTGCCAGCAGCTCTACTCTAGCGGGGGGCGAGACCCAGTACTTC.

The rearrangement links TRBV6-5 to TRBJ2-7; D perhaps matches TRBD2 (5 bases). Germline CDR1 MNHEY, CDR2 SVGAGI. The ends were cut back, 4 bases at V and 6 bases at J, with 13 bases in the middle. The length of the CDR3 is 13 residues. The CDR3: CASSFGLNLEQYF. CDR3 nucleotides: TGTGCCAGCAGTTTTGGACTGAACCTCGAGCAGTACTTC.

This chain joins TRBV6-6 and TRBJ1-5; tentatively, D is TRBD1 (6 bases). This CDR3 region has 15 residues. Germline loops: CDR1 MNHNY, CDR2 SVGAGI (reference sequence). CDR3 coding DNA: TGTGCGATCTCGGAGACAGGTGGGTCCGGGCAGCCCCAGCATTTT. This encodes CAISETGGSGQPQHF.

As concerns this clone: The same CDR3 arises from other DNA sequences in this sample as well. CDR3 sequence (DNA): TGTGCCAGTAGGGATAGGGGGAACACTGAAGCTTTCTTT. Translating it yields CASRDRGNTEAFF. The V gene is TRBV19, the J gene TRBJ1-1; the D gene is possibly TRBD1 (5 bases). The V and J ends lost 6 bases and 1 base respectively, with 9 bases between them. CDR1 and CDR2 (germline): LNHDA, SQIVND (reference sequence). CDR3 length: 13 residues.

In its sample, this clone was seen a few times. The V gene is TRBV9, the J gene TRBJ2-3; 10 bases are shared with TRBD1. V lost 5 bases to trimming and J lost 3 bases; unmatched junction nucleotides: 6. The V gene's germline CDR1 is SGDLS and CDR2 YYNGEE. This CDR3 is built from 15 residues. DNA for the CDR3: TGTGCCAGCAGTGGGACAGGGGTAATTACAGATACGCAGTATTTT. Translated: CASSGTGVITDTQYF. Based on the CDR3 plus reference TRBV9 and TRBJ2-3, the full variable domain is DSGVTQTPKHLITATGQRVTLRCSPRSGDLSVYWYQQSLDQGLQFLIQYYNGEERAKGNILERFSAQQFPDLHSELNLSSLELGDSALYFCASSGTGVITDTQYFGPGTRLTVL.

The chain has TRBV10-2 and TRBJ2-2; D may be TRBD1 (7 bases). Looked up from germline, CDR1 is WSHSY and CDR2 is SAAADI. The CDR3 runs to 14 residues. V lost 6 bases to trimming and J lost 3 bases, with 11 bases between them. The CDR3 sequence is CASRGGQYTGELFF. The CDR3, as DNA: TGCGCCAGCAGGGGGGGACAGTACACCGGGGAGCTGTTTTTT.

The chain employs TRBV6-5 and TRBJ2-5; D is undetermined. The germline gives CDR1 MNHEY, CDR2 SVGAGI. V dropped 2 bases and J dropped 5 bases, with 3 bases sitting between them. The CDR3 is 11 amino acids. The CDR3 nucleotides read TGTGCCAGCAGTTACGCGGAGACCCAGTACTTC. Translating gives CASSYAETQYF.

The chain employs TRBV7-9 and TRBJ1-5; perhaps TRBD1 as D (5 bases). This CDR3 region has 12 residues. V lost 8 bases and J lost 1, with 6 bases in between. CDR1 and CDR2 from the germline V gene are SEHNR and FQNEAQ (reference sequence). The chain's CDR3 is CASGGSNQPQHF. CDR3 DNA: TGTGCCAGCGGGGGGAGCAATCAGCCCCAGCATTTT.

The chain links TRBV2 to TRBJ2-1; D may be TRBD2 (6 bases). The CDR3 spans 14 residues. Germline assignment: CDR1 SNHLY and CDR2 FYNNEI. The V and J ends lost 4 bases and 7 bases respectively, with 14 bases between them. CDR3 nucleotides: TGTGCCAGCAGTGGGGTTAGCGGTAGGAATGAGCAGTTCTTC. Amino acid sequence: CASSGVSGRNEQFF.

The chain recombines TRBV7-9 with TRBJ2-1, with D hard to call. V was pared by 3 bases and J by 5 bases, with 14 bases between. This CDR3 has 15 residues. CDR1 and CDR2 (germline): SEHNR, FQNEAQ (reference sequence). Here the CDR3 reads CASSLPPGQDNEQFF. CDR3 coding DNA: TGTGCCAGCAGCTTGCCGCCTGGTCAGGACAATGAGCAGTTCTTC.

This clone appeared a few times. This chain links TRBV19 with TRBJ2-2, with D possibly TRBD1 on 5 matching bases. The CDR3 sequence is 12 residues long. The germline V and J ends were trimmed by 3 bases and 7 bases, with 6 bases remaining between them. Germline CDR1 is LNHDA and CDR2 is SQIVND (reference sequence). This chain's CDR3 is CASSIDSGELFF. CDR3 coding DNA: TGTGCCAGTAGTATCGACAGCGGGGAGCTGTTTTTT.

The chain links TRBV19 to TRBJ1-2; TRBD1 matches 7 bases. CDR1 is LNHDA and CDR2 is SQIVND in the germline V gene (reference sequence). The CDR3 has 14 residues. Germline trimming cut 1 base from V and 8 bases from J; bases unmatched to any gene: 7. The CDR3 here is CASSIVSGQTGYTF. Written as DNA, the CDR3 is TGTGCCAGTAGTATAGTTTCGGGACAGACCGGCTACACCTTC.

This rearrangement joins TRBV9 to TRBJ1-3; TRBD1 aligns across 8 bases. V dropped 3 bases and J dropped 2; count of bases not matched to a gene: 1. There are 14 residues in the CDR3. Germline-derived CDR1 and CDR2 are SGDLS and YYNGEE. CDR3 sequence reads: CASSEQGAGNTIYF. In nucleotides, the CDR3 is TGTGCCAGCAGCGAACAGGGGGCTGGAAACACCATATATTTT.

The chain uses TRBV27 and TRBJ2-5; maybe TRBD2 (6 bases). This CDR3 has 15 amino acids. V lost 5 bases to trimming and J lost 2 bases, with 15 bases between them. Germline assignment: CDR1 MNHEY and CDR2 SMNVEV (reference sequence). In DNA, the CDR3 is TGTGCCAGCAGTCCGGGACTGACAATGCAAGAGACCCAGTACTTC. Translated: CASSPGLTMQETQYF.

This chain connects TRBV19 to TRBJ2-2, with 12 bases aligning to TRBD1. The CDR3 contains 21 residues. V was pared by 3 bases and J by 5 bases, with 19 bases of the junction left unmatched. CDR1 LNHDA and CDR2 SQIVND come from the germline V gene (reference sequence). The CDR3 region has the DNA TGTGCCAGTAGTATTATTGGATTAGGGACAGGGGGCCACGCGGAGACCGGGGAGCTGTTTTTT. Amino acids: CASSIIGLGTGGHAETGELFF. The variable domain in full, completed from reference TRBV19 and TRBJ2-2, reads DGGITQSPKYLFRKEGQNVTLSCEQNLNHDAMYWYRQDPGQGLRLIYYSQIVNDFQKGDIAEGYSVSREKKESFPLTVTSAQKNPTAFYLCASSIIGLGTGGHAETGELFFGEGSRLTVL.

The J gene is TRBJ2-6, the V gene TRBV6-5, with D unresolved. The CDR3 covers 13 residues. Trimming shortened V by 7 bases and J by 3 bases, and 7 bases separated the two germline ends. The germline CDR1 and CDR2 sequences are MNHEY and SVGAGI. The chain's CDR3 is CASTPSGANVLTF. CDR3 nucleotide sequence: TGTGCCAGCACCCCCAGTGGGGCCAACGTCCTGACTTTC.

This clone was observed a handful of times. The gene calls are TRBV5-6 and TRBJ2-3; weak D call: TRBD2 (6 bases). V lost 3 bases, J lost 6 bases, and 17 bases lay in between. This CDR3 spans 15 amino acids. CDR1 SGHDT and CDR2 YYEEEE come from the germline V gene. CDR3 sequence reads: CASSWGGRLSDTQYF. Written as DNA, the CDR3 is TGTGCCAGCAGCTGGGGAGGCAGGTTATCGGATACGCAGTATTTT.

The chain has TRBV6-5 and TRBJ2-3; no firm D call. Trimming removed 4 bases from V and 5 bases from J, with 7 bases in between. Germline V gene lookup returns CDR1 MNHEY and CDR2 SVGAGI. CDR3 size: 12 residues. CDR3 in amino acids: CASSSSGDTQYF. The DNA for the CDR3 is TGTGCCAGCAGTTCTTCAGGAGATACGCAGTATTTT.

The rearrangement uses TRBV29-1 and TRBJ2-5; TRBD2 might be the D (6 bases). V was cut by 5 bases and J by 5 bases, with 9 bases left in between. In germline, CDR1 is SQVTM, CDR2 ANQGSEA. This CDR3 region has 11 residues. CDR3 sequence: CSVRLVETQYF. CDR3 sequence (DNA): TGCAGCGTTAGACTAGTCGAGACCCAGTACTTC. The full variable domain, in which reference TRBV29-1 and TRBJ2-5 provide the parts outside the CDR3, is SAVISQKPSRDICQRGTSLTIQCQVDSQVTMMFWYRQQPGQSLTLIATANQGSEATYESGFVIDKFPISRPNLTFSTLTVSNMSPEDSSIYLCSVRLVETQYFGPGTRLLVL.

The chain links TRBV30 to TRBJ1-2, with a possible D match to TRBD1 (5 bases). The CDR3 has 13 amino acids. Per the germline V gene, CDR1 is GTSNPN and CDR2 is SVGIG (reference sequence). The germline V and J ends were trimmed by 2 bases and 6 bases, with 13 bases remaining between them. The CDR3 sequence: CAWSPGGANGYTF. CDR3 bases: TGTGCCTGGAGTCCGGGTGGGGCGAATGGCTACACCTTC.

This rearrangement joins TRBV10-2 to TRBJ1-1, with TRBD1 matching 7 bases. Germline V gene data show CDR1 as WSHSY and CDR2 as SAAADI. CDR3 length: 17 amino acids. With V trimmed by 5 bases and J by 3 bases, 15 bases remained unmatched. The CDR3 region has the DNA TGCGCCAGCAGTCGGGGTAACAGGGGTCAGTCGTACACTGAAGCTTTCTTT. Protein: CASSRGNRGQSYTEAFF.